This TCR beta chain was identified in a study of cytotoxic CD8 clonotypes in ibrutinib-treated CLL. Background on the study: Response was recorded as partial in some 25 patients and complete in 2; at median about 6 years, 14 remained remitted and around 12 had progressed.

In germline, CDR1 is LNHNV, CDR2 YYDKDF (reference sequence). V dropped 1 base and J dropped 8 bases, with 15 bases sitting between them. CDR3 length equals 16 residues. This clone has a single count. Produced via immunoSEQ multiplex PCR; TCRdb's table is partial and in-frame only. The profile shows about 50,000 clones, 45% to 60% of them singletons. The TCR originated in a human donor with chronic lymphocytic leukemia. The rearrangement links TRBV15 to TRBJ1-6, with D hard to call. Sample: PBMCs, taken after 24 months of ibrutinib treatment. The CDR3 DNA is TGTGCCACCAGCAGAGTAGTTGTCTCTCCGGATTCACCCCTCCACTTT. This sequence encodes CATSRVVVSPDSPLHF.